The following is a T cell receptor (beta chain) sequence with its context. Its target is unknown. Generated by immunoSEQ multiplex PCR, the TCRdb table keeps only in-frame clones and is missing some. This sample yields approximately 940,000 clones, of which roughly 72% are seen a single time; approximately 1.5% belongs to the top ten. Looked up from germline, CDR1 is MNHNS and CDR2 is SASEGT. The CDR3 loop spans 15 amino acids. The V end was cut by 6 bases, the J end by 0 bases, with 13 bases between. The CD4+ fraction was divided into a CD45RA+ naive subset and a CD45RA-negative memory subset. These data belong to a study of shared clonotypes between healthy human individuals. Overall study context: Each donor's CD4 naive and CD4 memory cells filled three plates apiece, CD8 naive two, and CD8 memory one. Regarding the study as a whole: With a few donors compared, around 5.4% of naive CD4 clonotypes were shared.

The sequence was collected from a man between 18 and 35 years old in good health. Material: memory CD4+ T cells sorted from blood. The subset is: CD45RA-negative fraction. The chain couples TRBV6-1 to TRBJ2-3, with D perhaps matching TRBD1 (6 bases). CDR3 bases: TGTGCCAGCAGGAACTTCAGGGGTAGCACAGATACGCAGTATTTT. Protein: CASRNFRGSTDTQYF.